This T cell receptor (beta chain) stems from a study of T cells after yellow fever vaccination. This clonotype has at least ten counts. What it binds is unknown. Study results and limitations: Repertoires sorted by FACS could include abundant clonotypes that are contaminants from the bulk population.

The length of the CDR3 is 16 residues. Germline V gene data show CDR1 as SGHTA and CDR2 as FQGNSA. V lost 2 bases, J lost 1 base, and 11 bases lay in between. Using its own MiXCR run on the 5' RACE reads, TCRdb lists one record per CDR3 protein. The sample shows around 300,000 distinct CDR3 sequences, around 4.5% of them seen only once. The V call is TRBV7-2, the J call TRBJ1-4; no clear D gene. The clonotype originates from a man in his late teens or twenties who received the YFV17D yellow fever vaccine. Source: PBMCs, taken 15 days after the yellow fever booster vaccination. Here the CDR3 DNA reads TGTGCCAGCAGCTTAAGGTCGGGTGTAACTAATGAAAAACTGTTTTTT. Translating it yields CASSLRSGVTNEKLFF.